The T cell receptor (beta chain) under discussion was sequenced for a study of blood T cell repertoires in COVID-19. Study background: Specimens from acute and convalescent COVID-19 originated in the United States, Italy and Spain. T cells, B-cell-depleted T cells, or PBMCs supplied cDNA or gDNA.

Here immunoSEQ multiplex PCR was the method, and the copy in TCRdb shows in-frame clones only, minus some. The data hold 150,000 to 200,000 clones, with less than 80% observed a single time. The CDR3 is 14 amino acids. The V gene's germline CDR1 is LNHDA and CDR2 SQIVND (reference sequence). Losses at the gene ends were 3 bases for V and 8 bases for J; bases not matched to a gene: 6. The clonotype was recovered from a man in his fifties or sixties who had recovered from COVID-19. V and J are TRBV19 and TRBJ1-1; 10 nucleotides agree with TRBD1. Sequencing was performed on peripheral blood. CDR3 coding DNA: TGTGCCAGTAGTATGGACCGGGACAGGGGCGAAGCTTTCTTT. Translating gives CASSMDRDRGEAFF. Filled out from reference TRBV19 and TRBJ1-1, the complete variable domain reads DGGITQSPKYLFRKEGQNVTLSCEQNLNHDAMYWYRQDPGQGLRLIYYSQIVNDFQKGDIAEGYSVSREKKESFPLTVTSAQKNPTAFYLCASSMDRDRGEAFFGQGTRLTVV.